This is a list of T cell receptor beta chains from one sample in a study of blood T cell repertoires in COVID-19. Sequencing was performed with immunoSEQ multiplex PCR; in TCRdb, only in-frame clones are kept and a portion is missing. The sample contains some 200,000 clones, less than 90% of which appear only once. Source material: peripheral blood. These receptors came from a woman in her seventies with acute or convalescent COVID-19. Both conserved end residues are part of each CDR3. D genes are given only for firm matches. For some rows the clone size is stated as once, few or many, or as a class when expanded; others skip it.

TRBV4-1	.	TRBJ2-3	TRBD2	TGCGCCAGCAGCCAAGCCGCTAGCGGGAGGGCCGGGGGACCAGATACGCAGTATTTT	CASSQAASGRAGGPDTQYF
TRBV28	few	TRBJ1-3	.	TGTGCCCCCCACCGCGACTCTGGAAACACCATATATTTT	CAPHRDSGNTIYF
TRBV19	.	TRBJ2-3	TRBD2	TGTGCCAGTAGTATAGCGGATAGCGGGAGGGCAGATACGCAGTATTTT	CASSIADSGRADTQYF
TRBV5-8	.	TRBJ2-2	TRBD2	TGTGCCAGCAGCTCCGGGACTAGCGGGAGAGAGGGTATACTCGGGGAGCTGTTTTTT	CASSSGTSGREGILGELFF
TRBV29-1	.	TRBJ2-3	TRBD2	TGCAGCGTTGACCCGGGACTAGCATGGGATACGCAGTATTTT	CSVDPGLAWDTQYF
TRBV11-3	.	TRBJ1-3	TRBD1	TGTGCCAGCAGCCCATCCCGGGACAGGGTCGGAAACACCATATATTTT	CASSPSRDRVGNTIYF
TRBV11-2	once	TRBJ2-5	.	TGTGCCAGCAGCCAAGGGGGGACCCAGTACTTC	CASSQGGTQYF
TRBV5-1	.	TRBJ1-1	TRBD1	TGCGCCAGCAGCAGGACAGGTCCCATGAACACTGAAGCTTTCTTT	CASSRTGPMNTEAFF
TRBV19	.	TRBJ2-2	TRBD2	TGTGCCAGTCGGACTAGCGGGGGGATGAACACCGGGGAGCTGTTTTTT	CASRTSGGMNTGELFF
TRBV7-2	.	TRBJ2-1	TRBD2	TGTGCCAGCAGCTTGGGGGGGAAGTACAATGAGCAGTTCTTC	CASSLGGKYNEQFF
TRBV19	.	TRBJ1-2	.	TGTGCCAGTAGTATAGATTTGGTAGGGGTGCGGTATGGCTACACCTTC	CASSIDLVGVRYGYTF
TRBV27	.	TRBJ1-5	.	TGTGCCAGCAGCTGGGGCGGGATGGGTCAGCCCCAGCATTTT	CASSWGGMGQPQHF
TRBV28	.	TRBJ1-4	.	TGTGCCAGCAGAGACGGTGCCGCGGGGGAAAAACTGTTTTTT	CASRDGAAGEKLFF
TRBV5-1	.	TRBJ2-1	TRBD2	TGCGCCACCACTCCTAGCGGGAGTCGGTTGGATGAGCAGTTCTTC	CATTPSGSRLDEQFF
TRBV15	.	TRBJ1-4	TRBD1	TGTGCCACCAGCAGAGAGGGACAGATTGAAAAACTGTTTTTT	CATSREGQIEKLFF
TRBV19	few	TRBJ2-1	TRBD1	TGTGCCAGTAGTATAGTAGTGGACAGGCTCCCCGACAATGAGCAGTTCTTC	CASSIVVDRLPDNEQFF
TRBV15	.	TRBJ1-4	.	TGTGCCACCAGCAGAGTCGAAGCGGGAGGAGGAAAACTGTTTTTT	CATSRVEAGGGKLFF
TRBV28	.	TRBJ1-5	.	TGTGCCAGCCTGGCGCCCCTGGGGGCAGAAAGCAATCAGCCCCAGCATTTT	CASLAPLGAESNQPQHF
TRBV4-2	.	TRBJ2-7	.	TGTGCCAGCAGCCAAGGGACCCGGGACTACGAGCAGTACTTC	CASSQGTRDYEQYF
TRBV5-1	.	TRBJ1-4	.	TGCGCCAGCAGCTTGGGCAGGGTAGATGAAAAACTGTTTTTT	CASSLGRVDEKLFF
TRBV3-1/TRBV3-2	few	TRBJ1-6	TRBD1	TGTGCCAGCAGCCCCCTGGACAGGGGGTTTAATTCACCCCTCCACTTT	CASSPLDRGFNSPLHF
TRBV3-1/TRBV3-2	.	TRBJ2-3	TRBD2	TGTGCCAGCAGCCTCGGACTAGCCCCAGATACGCAGTATTTT	CASSLGLAPDTQYF
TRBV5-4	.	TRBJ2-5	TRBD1	TGTGCCAGCGGGACAGGGGTGCGCGAGACCCAGTACTTC	CASGTGVRETQYF
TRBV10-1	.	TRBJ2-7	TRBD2	TGCGCCAGCAACCGAGCGGGAGAAGACGAGCAGTACTTC	CASNRAGEDEQYF
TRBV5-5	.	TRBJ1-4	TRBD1	TGTGCCAGCAGCCCCCTCGGACAGGGAGGCGAAAAACTGTTTTTT	CASSPLGQGGEKLFF
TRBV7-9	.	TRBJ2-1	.	TGTGCCAGCACCCAAGGGGCTCCTTACAATGAGCAGTTCTTC	CASTQGAPYNEQFF
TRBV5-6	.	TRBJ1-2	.	TGTGCCAGCAGCTCATTACAAGGCTACACCTTC	CASSSLQGYTF
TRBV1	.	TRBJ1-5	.	TGCACCAGCAGCCAAGAGACGGGGACAGCCTATAGCAATCAGCCCCAGCATTTT	CTSSQETGTAYSNQPQHF
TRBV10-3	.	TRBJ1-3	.	TGTGCCATCAGTGGGGCAGGGAATGGAAACACCATATATTTT	CAISGAGNGNTIYF
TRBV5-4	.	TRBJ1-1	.	TGTGCCAGCAGCCCTTACGGACAGTTGAACACTGAAGCTTTCTTT	CASSPYGQLNTEAFF
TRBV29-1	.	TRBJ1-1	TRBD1	TGCAGCGCCACACAGGGGCGGGACACTGAAGCTTTCTTT	CSATQGRDTEAFF
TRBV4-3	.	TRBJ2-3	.	TGCGCCAGCAGCCAAGAAGCCGGGAAGAGGACAGATACGCAGTATTTT	CASSQEAGKRTDTQYF
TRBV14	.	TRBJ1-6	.	TGTGCCAGCAGCCAAACGGGATGGTCGAGTCGGGGGGCACCCCTCCACTTT	CASSQTGWSSRGAPLHF
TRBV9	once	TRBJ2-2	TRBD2	TGTGCCAGCAGCGTAGGGCAAGCGGGAGTAGCCGGGGAGCTGTTTTTT	CASSVGQAGVAGELFF
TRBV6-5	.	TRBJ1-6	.	TGTGCCAGCAGGAGGACAGACTGGGATTCACCCCTCCACTTT	CASRRTDWDSPLHF
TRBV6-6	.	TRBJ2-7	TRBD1	TGTGCCAGCAGCCGCGCTGGGACAGGGAGCTCCTACGAGCAGTACTTC	CASSRAGTGSSYEQYF
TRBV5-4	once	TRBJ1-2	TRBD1	TGTGCCAGCAGCTTGGGCGGGACAGGGGACGGCTACACCTTC	CASSLGGTGDGYTF
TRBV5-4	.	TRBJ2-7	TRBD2	TGTGCCAGCAGCCTTTCTAGCGGGAGGGCCGTGTTCTCCTACGAGCAGTACTTC	CASSLSSGRAVFSYEQYF
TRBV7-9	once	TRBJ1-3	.	TGTGCCAGCAGCGTCCTGACAGAAAGGAAAGGAAACACCATATATTTT	CASSVLTERKGNTIYF
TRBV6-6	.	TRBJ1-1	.	TGTGCCACCTCAGTCGGGAGGTTGAACACTGAAGCTTTCTTT	CATSVGRLNTEAFF
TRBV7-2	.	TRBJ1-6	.	TGTGCCAGCAGCCTCCAGGGGAACGGTTCACCCCTCCACTTT	CASSLQGNGSPLHF
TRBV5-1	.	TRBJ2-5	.	TGCGCCAGCAGCTTGGTTCAGCAAGAGACCCAGTACTTC	CASSLVQQETQYF
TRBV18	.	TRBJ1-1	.	TGTGCCAGCTCCCTCAACAGGGAAACTGAAGCTTTCTTT	CASSLNRETEAFF
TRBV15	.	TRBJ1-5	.	TGTGCCACCAGCAGAGCCCGGGGGGGGAGGTTTAATCAGCCCCAGCATTTT	CATSRARGGRFNQPQHF
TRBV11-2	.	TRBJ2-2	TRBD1	TGTGCCAGCAGCTTGGACAGGGTAGCCGGGGAGCTGTTTTTT	CASSLDRVAGELFF
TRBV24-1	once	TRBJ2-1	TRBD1	TGTGCCACCAGTGGGCACAGGGGGCAAGGGCAGTTCTTC	CATSGHRGQGQFF